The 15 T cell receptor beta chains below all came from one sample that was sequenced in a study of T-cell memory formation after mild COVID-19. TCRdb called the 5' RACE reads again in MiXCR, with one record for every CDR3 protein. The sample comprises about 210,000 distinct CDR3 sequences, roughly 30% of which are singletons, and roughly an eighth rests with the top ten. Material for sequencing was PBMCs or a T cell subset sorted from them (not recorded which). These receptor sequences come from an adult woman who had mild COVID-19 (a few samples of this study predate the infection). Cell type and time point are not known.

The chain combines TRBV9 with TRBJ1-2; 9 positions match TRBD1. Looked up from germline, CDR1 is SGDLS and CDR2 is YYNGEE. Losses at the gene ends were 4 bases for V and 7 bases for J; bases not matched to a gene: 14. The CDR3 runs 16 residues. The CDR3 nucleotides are TGTGCCAGCAGCACAGGGGGCCACACGTTCTTCTCTGGCTACACCTTC. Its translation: CASSTGGHTFFSGYTF.

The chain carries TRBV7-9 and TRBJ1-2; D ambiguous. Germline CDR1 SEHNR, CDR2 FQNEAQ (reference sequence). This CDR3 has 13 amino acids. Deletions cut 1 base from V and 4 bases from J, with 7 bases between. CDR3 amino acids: CASSLVASYGYTF. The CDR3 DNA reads TGTGCCAGCAGCTTAGTGGCCTCCTATGGCTACACCTTC.

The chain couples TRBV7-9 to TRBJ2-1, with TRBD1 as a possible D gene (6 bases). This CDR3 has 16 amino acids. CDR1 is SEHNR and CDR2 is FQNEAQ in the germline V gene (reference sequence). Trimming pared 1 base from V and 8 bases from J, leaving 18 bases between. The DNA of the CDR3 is TGTGCCAGCAGCTTAGAGGGATACAGGGTCAGGGATGAGCAGTTCTTC. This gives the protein CASSLEGYRVRDEQFF. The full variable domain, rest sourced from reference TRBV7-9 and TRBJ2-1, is DTGVSQNPRHKITKRGQNVTFRCDPISEHNRLYWYRQTLGQGPEFLTYFQNEAQLEKSRLLSDRFSAERPKGSFSTLEIQRTEQGDSAMYLCASSLEGYRVRDEQFFGPGTRLTVL.

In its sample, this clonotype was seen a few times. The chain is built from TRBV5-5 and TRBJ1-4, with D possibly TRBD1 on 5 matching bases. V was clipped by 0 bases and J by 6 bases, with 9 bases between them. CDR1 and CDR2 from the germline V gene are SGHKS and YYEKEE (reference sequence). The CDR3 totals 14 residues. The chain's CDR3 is CASSLGGADEKLFF. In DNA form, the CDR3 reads TGTGCCAGCAGCTTGGGAGGGGCAGATGAAAAACTGTTTTTT.

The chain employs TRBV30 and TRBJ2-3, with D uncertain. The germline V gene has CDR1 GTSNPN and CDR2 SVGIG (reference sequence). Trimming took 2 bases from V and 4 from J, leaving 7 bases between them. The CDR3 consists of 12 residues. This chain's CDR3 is CAWSKGADTQYF. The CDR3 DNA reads TGTGCCTGGAGTAAAGGTGCAGATACGCAGTATTTT.

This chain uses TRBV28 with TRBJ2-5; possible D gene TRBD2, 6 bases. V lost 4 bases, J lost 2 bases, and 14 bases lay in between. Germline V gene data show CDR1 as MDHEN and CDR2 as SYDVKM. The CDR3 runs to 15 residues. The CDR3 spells CASSWGLRGQETQYF. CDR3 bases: TGTGCCAGCAGTTGGGGGTTGCGGGGTCAAGAGACCCAGTACTTC.

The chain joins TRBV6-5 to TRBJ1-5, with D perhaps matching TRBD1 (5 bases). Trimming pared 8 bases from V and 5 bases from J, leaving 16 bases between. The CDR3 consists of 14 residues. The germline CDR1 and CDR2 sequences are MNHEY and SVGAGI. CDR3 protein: CASGRDGRDQPQHF. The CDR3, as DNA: TGTGCCAGCGGAAGGGACGGTCGGGATCAGCCCCAGCATTTT.

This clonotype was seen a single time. The CDR3 bases are TGTGCCAGCAGTTCCCAGTGGGCTAGAGGGGAGACCCAGTACTTC. Its translation is CASSSQWARGETQYF. The rearrangement uses TRBV12-3 or TRBV12-4 and TRBJ2-5, with D possibly matching TRBD2 (5 bases). V lost 4 bases and J 5 bases, leaving 17 bases between the germline ends. The CDR3 is 15 residues long.

The CDR3 DNA sequence: TGTGCCAGCGGGGACAGGACCCTCTATGGCTACACCTTC. Protein sequence: CASGDRTLYGYTF. The gene calls are TRBV6-1 and TRBJ1-2; the match to TRBD1 covers 8 bases. Germline V lookup: CDR1 MNHNS, CDR2 SASEGT. V shed 8 bases and J 4 bases; nucleotides not matched to a gene: 6. CDR3 length: 13 amino acids.

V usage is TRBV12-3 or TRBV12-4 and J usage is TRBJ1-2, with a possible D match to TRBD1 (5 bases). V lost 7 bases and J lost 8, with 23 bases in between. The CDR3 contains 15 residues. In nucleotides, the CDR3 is TGTGCCAGCACCATAGGGGCAGGCGACCGAGGGGGCTACACCTTC. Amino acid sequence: CASTIGAGDRGGYTF.

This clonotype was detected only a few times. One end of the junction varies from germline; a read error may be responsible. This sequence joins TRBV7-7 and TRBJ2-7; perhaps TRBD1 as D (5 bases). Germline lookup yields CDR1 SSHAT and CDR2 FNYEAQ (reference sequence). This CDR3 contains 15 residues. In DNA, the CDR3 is TGTGCTAGCAGCTTAGGGGTTGGTGAAGCCTACGAGCAGTACTTC. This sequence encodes CASSLGVGEAYEQYF.

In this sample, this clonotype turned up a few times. CDR3 region: CSARGWTSGNYNEQFF. CDR3 DNA sequence: TGCAGTGCTAGAGGTTGGACTAGCGGGAACTACAATGAGCAGTTCTTC. The rearrangement uses TRBV20-1 and TRBJ2-1; 12 positions agree with TRBD2. The germline V gene encodes CDR1 DFQATT and CDR2 SNEGSKA (reference sequence). The CDR3 has 16 residues. J gave up 3 bases and V 1 base, and 4 bases lay outside the gene matches.

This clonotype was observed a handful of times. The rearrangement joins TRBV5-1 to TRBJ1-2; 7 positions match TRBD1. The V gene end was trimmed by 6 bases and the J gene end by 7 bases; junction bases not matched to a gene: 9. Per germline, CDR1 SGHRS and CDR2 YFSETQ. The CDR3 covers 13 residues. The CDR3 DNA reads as TGCGCCAGCAACTCCGACAGGGATCCTGGCTACACCTTC. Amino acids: CASNSDRDPGYTF.

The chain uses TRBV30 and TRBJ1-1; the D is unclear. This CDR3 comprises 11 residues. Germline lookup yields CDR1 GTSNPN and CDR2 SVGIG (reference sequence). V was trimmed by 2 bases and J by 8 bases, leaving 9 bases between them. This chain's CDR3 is CAWSPGMEAFF. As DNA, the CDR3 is TGTGCCTGGAGTCCCGGGATGGAAGCTTTCTTT. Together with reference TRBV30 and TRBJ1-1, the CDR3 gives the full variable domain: SQTIHQWPATLVQPVGSPLSLECTVEGTSNPNLYWYRQAAGRGLQLLFYSVGIGQISSEVPQNLSASRPQDRQFILSSKKLLLSDSGFYLCAWSPGMEAFFGQGTRLTVV.

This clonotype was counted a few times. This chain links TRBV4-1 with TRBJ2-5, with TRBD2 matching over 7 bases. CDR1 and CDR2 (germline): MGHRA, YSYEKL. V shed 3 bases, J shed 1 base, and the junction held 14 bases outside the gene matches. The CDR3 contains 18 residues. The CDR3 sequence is CASSHLPGGGEGQETQYF. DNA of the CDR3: TGCGCCAGCAGCCACCTCCCCGGTGGGGGGGAAGGCCAAGAGACCCAGTACTTC.